This TCR beta chain was profiled in a study of regulatory T cells in long-lasting Graves disease. Between the trimmed V and J ends, which lost 1 base and 4 bases, there was a span of 19 bases. CDR3 size: 17 residues. Germline V gene data show CDR1 as SNHLY and CDR2 as FYNNEI. Construction of the TCR beta libraries employed iRepertoire HTBI primers in conjunction with Arm-PCR of CDR3 regions. TCRdb called the multiplex PCR reads again in MiXCR, with one record for every CDR3 protein. The sample has about 470,000 distinct CDR3 sequences; around 20% are singletons. This clonotype occurred many times. Documented time point: persistent/refractory GD, antithyroid drugs over 5 years with positive TRAb. PBMCs provided the RNA from which the TCR library was made.

The sequencing here drew on peripheral blood mononuclear cells (PBMCs), taken when the disease was refractory, from a patient treated with antithyroid drugs. The TCR comes from a female donor with Graves disease. The chain uses TRBV2 and TRBJ2-5; possible D gene TRBD2, 6 bases. The CDR3 protein is CASSEGHGTRGRETQYF. In DNA, the CDR3 is TGTGCCAGCAGTGAAGGCCACGGGACTCGGGGGAGAGAGACCCAGTACTTC.